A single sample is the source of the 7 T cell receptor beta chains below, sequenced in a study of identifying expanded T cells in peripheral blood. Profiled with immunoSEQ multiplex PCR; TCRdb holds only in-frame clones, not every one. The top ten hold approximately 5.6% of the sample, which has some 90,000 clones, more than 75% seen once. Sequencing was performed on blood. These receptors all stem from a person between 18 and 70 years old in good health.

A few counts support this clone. As DNA, the CDR3 is TGTGCCTGGAGTGTAGCCCACGAGCAGTACTTC. Protein sequence: CAWSVAHEQYF. This chain links TRBV30 with TRBJ2-7, with D unresolved. The CDR3 covers 11 residues. Trimming took 0 bases from V and 5 from J, leaving 5 bases between them. Germline V gene data show CDR1 as GTSNPN and CDR2 as SVGIG (reference sequence).

The CDR3 region has the DNA TGTGCCATCAGTCTCGGAGATTTCTACGAGCAGTACTTC. As protein: CAISLGDFYEQYF. The chain combines TRBV10-3 with TRBJ2-7; D remains unclear. CDR1 is ENHRY and CDR2 is SYGVKD in the germline V gene. The V gene lost 5 bases and the J gene lost 3 bases, with 11 bases spanning the gap. This CDR3 region has 13 residues.

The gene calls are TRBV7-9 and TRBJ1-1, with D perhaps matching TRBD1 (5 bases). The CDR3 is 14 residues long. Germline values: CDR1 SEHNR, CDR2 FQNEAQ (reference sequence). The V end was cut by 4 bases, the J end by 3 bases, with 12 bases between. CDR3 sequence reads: CASSSRGTDTEAFF. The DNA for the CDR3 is TGTGCCAGCAGCTCGCGGGGGACGGACACTGAAGCTTTCTTT.

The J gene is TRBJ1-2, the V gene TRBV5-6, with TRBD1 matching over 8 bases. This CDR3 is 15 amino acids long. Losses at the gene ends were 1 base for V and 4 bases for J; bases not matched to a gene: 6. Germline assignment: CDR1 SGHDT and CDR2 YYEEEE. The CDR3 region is CASSLWDRRLYGYTF. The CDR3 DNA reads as TGTGCCAGCAGCTTGTGGGACAGGCGTCTCTATGGCTACACCTTC.

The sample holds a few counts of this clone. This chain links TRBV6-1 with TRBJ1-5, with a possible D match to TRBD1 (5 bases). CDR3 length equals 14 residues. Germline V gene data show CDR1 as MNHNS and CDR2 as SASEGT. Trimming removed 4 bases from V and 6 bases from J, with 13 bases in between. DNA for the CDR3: TGTGCCAGCAGTGCCCCCCTTGGGGGTCAGCCCCAGCATTTT. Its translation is CASSAPLGGQPQHF.

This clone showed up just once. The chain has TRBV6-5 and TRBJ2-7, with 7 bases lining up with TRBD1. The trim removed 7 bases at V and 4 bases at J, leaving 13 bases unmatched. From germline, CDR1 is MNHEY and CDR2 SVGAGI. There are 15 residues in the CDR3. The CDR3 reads CASTKETGSQYEQYF. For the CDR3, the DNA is TGTGCCAGCACCAAAGAGACAGGGAGCCAATACGAGCAGTACTTC.

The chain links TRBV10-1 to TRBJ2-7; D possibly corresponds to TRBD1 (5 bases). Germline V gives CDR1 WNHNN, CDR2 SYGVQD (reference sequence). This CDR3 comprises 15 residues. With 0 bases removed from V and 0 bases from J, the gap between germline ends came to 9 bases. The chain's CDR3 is CASSESDRISYEQYF. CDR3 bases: TGCGCCAGCAGTGAGTCAGACAGAATCTCCTACGAGCAGTACTTC.